This section outlines one T cell receptor beta chain sequence together with its context. Its antigen is currently unknown. Primers included in the PCR were 60 Vbeta and 13 Jbeta primers. Data came from immunoSEQ multiplex PCR; TCRdb stores just in-frame clones and leaves some out. This sample carries about 130,000 clones, 78% of them seen once, and the ten largest clones take around 1.9%. This sample was taken from a study of cytomegalovirus exposure and HLA in healthy donors. Regarding the study as a whole: The study recorded some 160 TCR beta chains that were cytomegalovirus-associated. Across donors, most TCRs were seen rarely, yet some public ones were widespread. The productive fraction for most TCR beta V segments was about 90% or about 30% in an earlier analysis.

CDR3 length: 15 amino acids. Germline lookup yields CDR1 LNHNV and CDR2 YYDKDF (reference sequence). J gave up 1 base and V 8 bases, and 10 bases lay outside the gene matches. The J gene is TRBJ2-5, the V gene TRBV15; the match to TRBD2 covers 7 bases. The sequenced material came from PBMCs. This clonotype originated in a woman in her 40s in good health and CMV-seronegative. This CDR3 reads CATRSASGPQETQYF. The CDR3, as DNA: TGTGCCACCCGATCTGCTAGCGGCCCCCAAGAGACCCAGTACTTC.